This entry describes one T cell receptor beta chain. Its antigen is still unknown. V lost 4 bases to trimming and J lost 7 bases; unmatched junction nucleotides: 7. CDR1 is LGHDT and CDR2 is YNNKEL in the germline V gene (reference sequence). This CDR3 is 15 amino acids long. TCRdb ran MiXCR on the RT-PCR reads and lists one entry per CDR3 protein. This table holds roughly 700,000 distinct CDR3 sequences, more than 15% found once. This sample stems from a study of response to subunit inactivated influenza vaccine. Study outcomes and limitations: Authors suggested that a seasonal influenza vaccination recruits few new T cells each time.

This receptor was identified in a man between 45 and 60 years old who received an inactivated influenza vaccine. V gene TRBV3-1 combines with J gene TRBJ2-1; TRBD2 matches 10 bases. The source was PBMCs from blood, collected about 11 days after vaccination. CDR3 in amino acids: CASSRGLAEANEQFF. In nucleotides, the CDR3 is TGTGCCAGCAGCCGCGGACTAGCGGAAGCAAATGAGCAGTTCTTC.